What follows is one T cell receptor beta chain and its context. Its antigen remains unidentified. This record belongs to a study of T cell responses to AZD1222 COVID-19 vaccine. The study, taken as a whole, reports: At baseline, just a handful of AZD1222 recipients tested seropositive. Spike was spanned by vaccine-associated CD4 TCRs, with dominance at 160-218 and 743-854.

Profiled with immunoSEQ multiplex PCR; TCRdb holds only in-frame clones, not every one. Among under 110,000 clones listed, about 90% were seen once. Trimming left V 1 base short and J 3 bases short, with 4 bases between. The CDR3 totals 12 residues. CDR1 is LGHDT and CDR2 is YNNKEL in the germline V gene (reference sequence). The sequencing here drew on peripheral blood, taken on day 0 of AZD1222 vaccination. The chain couples TRBV3-1 (or the pseudogene TRBV3-2) to TRBJ2-7; D gene unclear. The source of this sequence is an adult in good health. CDR3 bases: TGTGCCAGCAGCCAAGTTGGCTACGAGCAGTACTTC. Translating it yields CASSQVGYEQYF.